These T cell receptor beta chains were read from a single sample in a study of PD-L1 blockade in urothelial cancer. The table came from immunoSEQ multiplex PCR; TCRdb's copy has only in-frame clones and leaves some out. The table lists about 84,000 clones, 82% of them singletons. This specimen was PBMCs, taken around atezolizumab (anti-PD-L1) treatment. Receptor source: a man between 70 and 80 years old with urothelial cancer. The conserved cysteine and the conserved F or W are not part of the CDR3 here.

TRBV6-1 | ASRGRLGTDTQY
TRBV7-9 | ASSFGLAGDFTDTQY
TRBV13 | ASSSAGGPYEQF
TRBV7-7 | ASSLSGSGSGETQY
TRBV11-3 | ASSRGRETENEQF
TRBV19 | ASSKTTGAKDGYT
TRBV5-4 | ASSLEPSNEQF
TRBV6-1 | ASSGKPLSVQY
TRBV20-1 | SADRQETQY
TRBV7-9 | ASSGQGEGEQY
TRBV28 | ASRPTPLLAGGSNEQY
TRBV5-1 | ASSLEGGNYGYT
TRBV9 | ASSPGQVRAGELF
TRBV11-3 | ASSPTGRRNTEAF
TRBV18 | ASSADTYNEQF
TRBV23-1 | ARRGSANYGYT
TRBV6-6 | ASSLSREQY
TRBV5-1 | ASSSSGVGYEQY
TRBV19 | ASSKQGIDGYT